This T cell receptor (beta chain) was sequenced for a study of blood T cell repertoires in COVID-19. Overall study: The United States, Italy and Spain were the sources of the acute and convalescent COVID-19 samples. The cDNA or gDNA used as material had been derived from T cells, B-cell-depleted T cells, or PBMCs.

How the authors handled the data: Using reference gene primer amplification, nucleated cell counts were estimated. Only in-frame clones appear in the TCRdb table, and some are missing; sequencing was by immunoSEQ multiplex PCR. The DNA was the basis for D and trimming; V, J and clone size are from that table. The table includes about 180,000 clones, 65% to 90% detected once. With 2 bases removed from V and 0 bases from J, the gap between germline ends came to 14 bases. Germline V gene lookup returns CDR1 LGHNT and CDR2 FRNRAP. The CDR3 spans 17 residues. Specimen: peripheral blood. This receptor was obtained from a man aged 50-59 years with active or convalescent COVID-19. The chain is built from TRBV12-5 and TRBJ1-3; D is possibly TRBD1 (5 bases). CDR3 coding DNA: TGTGCTAGTGGTTTGCTCCTTGGGGGGGGCTCTGGAAACACCATATATTTT. This encodes CASGLLLGGGSGNTIYF.